The rows below give T cell receptor beta chains drawn from one sample of a study of beta chain features in type 1 diabetes. Measured with immunoSEQ multiplex PCR; TCRdb has only the in-frame clones, and not every one. Seen here are 300,000 or so clones, roughly 9% observed once, and the top ten hold over 0.95%. Sequencing input: central memory CD4+ T cells from blood. These receptors all stem from a man under 40 with type 1 diabetes. The CDR3 runs from the conserved cysteine through the conserved F or W. Fields, in order: J gene, V gene, clone size, D gene, CDR3 DNA, CDR3 protein. D genes are given only for firm matches. A clone size is listed for some rows: how often the clone was seen (once, few, many), or a class if it is expanded.

>TRBJ2-5|TRBV18|few|-
TGTGCCAGCTCCGGGGGAGAGACCCAGTACTTC
CASSGGETQYF
>TRBJ1-2|TRBV18|few|TRBD1
TGTGCCAGCTCACCAGGGGACAGGAGTAACTATGGCTACACCTTC
CASSPGDRSNYGYTF
>TRBJ2-1|TRBV5-1|few|TRBD2
TGCGCCAGCAGCTTGTCGCTAGCGGGGAATCACAATGAGCAGTTCTTC
CASSLSLAGNHNEQFF
>TRBJ2-3|TRBV5-8|-|TRBD2
TGTGCCAGCAGCCGGGGAGGGGCGGGACTAGTGGCAGATACGCAGTATTTT
CASSRGGAGLVADTQYF
>TRBJ2-2|TRBV10-1|-|TRBD1
TGCGCCAGCAGACCGGACAGGGGCACCGGGGAGCTGTTTTTT
CASRPDRGTGELFF
>TRBJ1-6|TRBV11-3|-|TRBD1
TGTGCCAACATGACAGGGGGCAAACGTTTTTATAATTCACCCCTCCACTTT
CANMTGGKRFYNSPLHF
>TRBJ1-1|TRBV30|-|-
TGTGCCTGGAGAGATGGGGGGAACACTGAAGCTTTCTTT
CAWRDGGNTEAFF
>TRBJ1-2|TRBV5-1|few|-
TGCGCCAGCAGTTTTGACAGTGAGGACTATGGCTACACCTTC
CASSFDSEDYGYTF
>TRBJ2-1|TRBV9|once|-
TGTGCCAGCAGCAACAACAGGGACGGCTACAATGAGCAGTTCTTC
CASSNNRDGYNEQFF
>TRBJ1-2|TRBV10-3|-|-
TGTGCCATCAGTGAGTCCCAGGTTACTAACTATGGCTACACCTTC
CAISESQVTNYGYTF
>TRBJ2-5|TRBV4-3|-|TRBD1
TGCGCCAGCAGCAACGACAGGGGGGGGACCCAGTACTTC
CASSNDRGGTQYF
>TRBJ1-2|TRBV19|-|TRBD1
TGTGCCAGCAAGGACAGGATGATCTATGGCTACACCTTC
CASKDRMIYGYTF
>TRBJ1-1|TRBV6-6|few|-
TGTGCCAGCAGTTCCGAAGTGAGAGAAGCTTTCTTT
CASSSEVREAFF
>TRBJ2-1|TRBV5-1|-|TRBD2
TGCGCCAGCAGCTCCCAAGGACTAGCGGGGGGGTCGGAGCAGTTCTTC
CASSSQGLAGGSEQFF
>TRBJ2-1|TRBV5-1|few|TRBD2
TGCGCCAGCAGCTTGGAGCGGGGGCGCTTAAATGAGCAGTTCTTC
CASSLERGRLNEQFF
>TRBJ2-3|TRBV10-3|few|-
TGTGCCGCCTCACCTCGGGGTATGGATACGCAGTATTTT
CAASPRGMDTQYF
>TRBJ2-1|TRBV6-6|few|TRBD1
TGTGCCAGCAGGGAGGACAGGGGGCTAAGTGAGCAGTTCTTC
CASREDRGLSEQFF
>TRBJ2-5|TRBV6-5|few|-
TGTGCCAGCAGAACCCCCACAGGGCAAGAGACCCAGTACTTC
CASRTPTGQETQYF
>TRBJ2-7|TRBV7-9|-|-
TGTGCCAGCAGCCGTACAGGGGAAGCGGGCGAGCAGTACTTC
CASSRTGEAGEQYF
>TRBJ2-7|TRBV4-1|-|TRBD2
TGCGCCAGCAGCCATGAGCGGGGGGGCCGCTACGAGCAGTACTTC
CASSHERGGRYEQYF
>TRBJ1-2|TRBV7-2|-|TRBD1
TGTGCCAGCAGTAAAGTGGGACAGGGGAACGGCTACACCTTC
CASSKVGQGNGYTF
>TRBJ1-1|TRBV10-3|-|TRBD1
TGTGCCATCAGTGAGTCGACGACAGGGGGAGAAGCTTTCTTT
CAISESTTGGEAFF
>TRBJ2-2|TRBV9|-|-
TGTGCCAGCAGCGCACAGAGTTCAAGCGGGGAGCTGTTTTTT
CASSAQSSSGELFF
>TRBJ2-1|TRBV2|few|-
TGTGCCAGCAGTGGCGGACAGTTCCTCCCGCAGTTCTTC
CASSGGQFLPQFF
>TRBJ2-3|TRBV10-3|few|-
TGTGCCATCAGTGAGTCTCCGGGAGTACCGGGCACAGATACGCAGTATTTT
CAISESPGVPGTDTQYF
>TRBJ1-3|TRBV25-1|-|-
TGTGCCAGCAGTGACCAAGCTGGAAACACCATATATTTT
CASSDQAGNTIYF
>TRBJ2-2|TRBV4-3|-|-
TGCGCCAGCAGCCGAGCCGAGCTGAACACCGGGGAGCTGTTTTTT
CASSRAELNTGELFF
>TRBJ2-2|TRBV5-1|-|-
TGCGCCAGCAGCTTGAGGCTCTCCAACACCGGGGAGCTGTTTTTT
CASSLRLSNTGELFF
>TRBJ1-1|TRBV28|-|-
TGTGCCAGCAGTCCCTTTAGGGGGGAGCGAGCTTTCTTT
CASSPFRGERAFF
>TRBJ1-2|TRBV30|-|-
TGTGCCTGGAGTCCCACGGTGGGACTCCGAGGCTACGGGGGCTACACCTTC
CAWSPTVGLRGYGGYTF
>TRBJ1-5|TRBV6-6|-|-
TGTGCCAGCAGTTACTCCAGCCTTAGCAATCAGCCCCAGCATTTT
CASSYSSLSNQPQHF
>TRBJ2-5|TRBV4-1|many|-
TGCGCCAGCAGCCAAGGCGAAACCTGGGTGGAGACCCAGTACTTC
CASSQGETWVETQYF
>TRBJ1-2|TRBV6-5|-|TRBD1
TGTGCCAGCAGCCCGGCGGGACAGGGGTCGCGCTACACCTTC
CASSPAGQGSRYTF
>TRBJ2-5|TRBV9|-|TRBD2
TGTGCCAGCAGCGTAGCTTCGGGACTAGCGGGGGTGGCCCAGTACTTC
CASSVASGLAGVAQYF
>TRBJ2-3|TRBV6-6|-|-
TGTGCCAGCAGTTACGCGGCAGTTGGCACAGATACGCAGTATTTT
CASSYAAVGTDTQYF
>TRBJ2-7|TRBV5-1|-|-
TGCGCCAGCAGACCCGGGACCTCCTACGAGCAGTACTTC
CASRPGTSYEQYF
>TRBJ2-5|TRBV6-5|few|-
TGTGCCAGCAGTTATGGGGACTCATCCCAAGAGACCCAGTACTTC
CASSYGDSSQETQYF
>TRBJ1-6|TRBV27|few|TRBD1
TGTGCCATTATACAACCGGGACAGAACCTTCCGAATTCACCCCTCCACTTT
CAIIQPGQNLPNSPLHF
>TRBJ2-3|TRBV9|few|-
TGTGCCAGCAGCGTAGCTCTAGTGCGCACAGATACGCAGTATTTT
CASSVALVRTDTQYF
>TRBJ2-7|TRBV7-2|few|-
TGTGCCAGCAGCTTAGCGGGGGCTTACGAGCAGTACTTC
CASSLAGAYEQYF
>TRBJ1-5|TRBV7-2|few|-
TGTGCCAGCAGCTCACACGGGGGTCAGCCCCAGCATTTT
CASSSHGGQPQHF
>TRBJ2-5|TRBV10-2|few|-
TGCGCCAGCAGTGAGGTGGAGACCCAGTACTTC
CASSEVETQYF
>TRBJ1-2|TRBV30|-|TRBD1
TGTGCCTGGGGTAACCAGGGGGCTGATGGCTACACCTTC
CAWGNQGADGYTF
>TRBJ2-5|TRBV5-1|few|-
TGCGCCAGCAGCTTGTTGGGGGTAGTGGAAGAGACCCAGTACTTC
CASSLLGVVEETQYF
>TRBJ2-1|TRBV5-6|-|TRBD2
TGTGCCAGCACCCCGGGGGGCTACAATGAGCAGTTCTTC
CASTPGGYNEQFF
>TRBJ2-3|TRBV4-3|-|-
TGCGCCAGCAGCCAAGACAGGGGCGGGATTAGCACAGATACGCAGTATTTT
CASSQDRGGISTDTQYF
>TRBJ1-2|TRBV13|few|TRBD1
TGTGCCAGCAGCCCTATGGGACAGAGCTTTAACTATGGCTACACCTTC
CASSPMGQSFNYGYTF
>TRBJ1-5|TRBV2|-|TRBD1
TGTGCCAGCAGCCGCGGACAGGGCAATCAGCCCCAGCATTTT
CASSRGQGNQPQHF
>TRBJ2-5|TRBV5-1|-|-
TGCGCCAGCAGAGAGCAAGAGACCCAGTACTTC
CASREQETQYF
>TRBJ1-2|TRBV29-1|few|-
TGCAGCGTTGAAGGGCAGGGCTTTGGCTACACCTTC
CSVEGQGFGYTF
>TRBJ1-1|TRBV7-9|few|TRBD1
TGTGCCAGCAGCCTTAAACTCCCCGGGACAGGGGGAGTTGAAGCTTTCTTT
CASSLKLPGTGGVEAFF
>TRBJ1-1|TRBV30|-|TRBD1
TGTGCCTCCTCGGGACAGATGAACACTGAAGCTTTCTTT
CASSGQMNTEAFF